These 10 T cell receptor beta chains share one sample of origin, sequenced in a study of T cell responses to AZD1222 COVID-19 vaccine. The method was immunoSEQ multiplex PCR; TCRdb's version includes in-frame clones alone and lacks a portion of them. The data hold about 130,000 clones, with over 85% observed a single time. The sequencing here drew on peripheral blood, taken on day 0 of AZD1222 vaccination. Every receptor here comes from an adult in good health.

This rearrangement joins TRBV18 to TRBJ2-6; the match to TRBD1 covers 9 bases. With V trimmed by 6 bases and J by 0 bases, 9 bases remained unmatched. CDR3 size: 18 residues. Germline assignment: CDR1 KGHSH and CDR2 LQKENI. CDR3 sequence reads: CASSADRGGFSGANVLTF. The CDR3 DNA reads TGTGCCAGCTCGGCCGACAGGGGGGGATTCTCTGGGGCCAACGTCCTGACTTTC.

CDR3 amino acids: CASSHPGAANEKLFF. Here the CDR3 DNA reads TGCGCCAGCAGCCACCCTGGGGCGGCTAATGAAAAACTGTTTTTT. The J gene is TRBJ1-4, the V gene TRBV4-1, with D possibly TRBD1 on 5 matching bases. V lost 3 bases and J lost 3, with 11 bases in between. Germline V lookup: CDR1 MGHRA, CDR2 YSYEKL. The CDR3 is made up of 15 amino acids.

The chain is built from TRBV9 and TRBJ2-3; D is unresolved. The CDR3 length is 14 residues. Germline CDR1 is SGDLS and CDR2 is YYNGEE. The V and J ends lost 3 bases and 3 bases respectively, with 11 bases between them. This CDR3 is CASSGLGGTDTQYF. The DNA for the CDR3 is TGTGCCAGCAGCGGGTTAGGTGGGACAGATACGCAGTATTTT.

This chain uses TRBV6-6 with TRBJ1-6; no clear D gene. The CDR3 is 13 residues long. The V and J ends lost 3 bases and 11 bases respectively, with 11 bases between them. Germline V gene sequence: CDR1 MNHNY, CDR2 SVGAGI (reference sequence). The CDR3 coding sequence is TGTGCCAGCAGTTATGGAGGGAATACACCCCTCCACTTT. This sequence encodes CASSYGGNTPLHF.

CDR3 in DNA: TGTGCCAGCAGCTACGGGACAGGGGAGTACTTC. Amino acids: CASSYGTGEYF. The chain has TRBV7-9 and TRBJ2-7, with TRBD1 matching over 10 bases. The CDR3 consists of 11 residues. V trimming: 4 bases; J trimming: 11 bases; junction bases outside the gene matches: 2. In germline, CDR1 is SEHNR, CDR2 FQNEAQ (reference sequence).

V usage is TRBV27 and J usage is TRBJ1-5; a possible D gene is TRBD1 (5 bases). The CDR3 covers 14 residues. Germline V gene data show CDR1 as MNHEY and CDR2 as SMNVEV (reference sequence). V dropped 3 bases and J dropped 2 bases, with 8 bases sitting between them. The DNA of the CDR3 is TGTGCCAGCAGTTTCCAGGGTGGCAATCAGCCCCAGCATTTT. Translation: CASSFQGGNQPQHF.

Points on this clone: The same CDR3 is also encoded by other DNA sequences in this sample. The chain employs TRBV19 and TRBJ2-1, with 7 bases fitting TRBD1. Unmatched junction bases numbered 3, after V lost 4 bases and J lost 0 bases. Germline lookup yields CDR1 LNHDA and CDR2 SQIVND (reference sequence). The CDR3 is 15 amino acids. CDR3 amino acids: CASSRDRSSYNEQFF. The CDR3 region has the DNA TGTGCCAGTAGTAGGGACAGAAGCTCCTACAATGAGCAGTTCTTC.

Only one count was recorded for this clone. CDR3 coding DNA: TGTGCCAGCAGCTTGTTGGGACAGGGGCAATCACCCCTCCACTTT. Encoded protein: CASSLLGQGQSPLHF. V gene TRBV5-6 combines with J gene TRBJ1-6, with 10 bases that match TRBD1. V was pared by 1 base and J by 10 bases, with 5 bases of the junction left unmatched. The CDR3 totals 15 residues. Germline V gives CDR1 SGHDT, CDR2 YYEEEE.

This clone was found once. The chain uses TRBV5-1 and TRBJ2-1, with 13 bases identical to TRBD2. This CDR3 is built from 15 residues. V was clipped by 3 bases and J by 10 bases; unmatched bases: 7. The germline V gene encodes CDR1 SGHRS and CDR2 YFSETQ. The CDR3 loop is CASSSRTSGRGEQFF. The DNA of the CDR3 is TGCGCCAGCAGCTCCCGGACTAGCGGGAGAGGGGAGCAGTTCTTC.

The genes are TRBV6-5 and TRBJ1-5; no clear D gene. This CDR3 has 15 residues. Trimming shortened V by 4 bases and J by 0 bases, and 10 bases separated the two germline ends. Germline loops: CDR1 MNHEY, CDR2 SVGAGI. CDR3 DNA sequence: TGTGCCAGCAGTTCCGGACCCCCTAGCAATCAGCCCCAGCATTTT. This encodes CASSSGPPSNQPQHF.